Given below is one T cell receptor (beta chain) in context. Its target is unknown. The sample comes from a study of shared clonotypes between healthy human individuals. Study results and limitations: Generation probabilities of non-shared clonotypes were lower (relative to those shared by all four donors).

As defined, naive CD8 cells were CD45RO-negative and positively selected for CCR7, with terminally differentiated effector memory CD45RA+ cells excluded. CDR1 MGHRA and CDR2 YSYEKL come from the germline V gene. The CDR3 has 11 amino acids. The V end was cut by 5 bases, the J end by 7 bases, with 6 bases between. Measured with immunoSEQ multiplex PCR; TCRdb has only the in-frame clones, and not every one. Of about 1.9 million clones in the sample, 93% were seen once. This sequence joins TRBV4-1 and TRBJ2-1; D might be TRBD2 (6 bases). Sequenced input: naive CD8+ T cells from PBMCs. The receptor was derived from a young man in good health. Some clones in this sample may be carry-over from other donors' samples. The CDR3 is CASSGGNEQFF. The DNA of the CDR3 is TGCGCCAGCAGCGGGGGGAATGAGCAGTTCTTC.